These T cell receptor beta chains were read from a single sample in a study of blood T cell repertoires in COVID-19. Profiling relied on immunoSEQ multiplex PCR, and the TCRdb table lists in-frame clones only, not all of them. Of about 40,000 clones in the sample, roughly 80% were seen once. The sequenced sample consisted of peripheral blood. These receptor sequences come from a woman aged 80 or over with acute or convalescent COVID-19. Both conserved end residues are part of each CDR3. The D gene is left open where the match is weak. Size values are once, few and many counts, or a class for expanded clones, and some rows have none.

TRBD1,TRBJ1-2,NA,TRBV25-1,TGTGCCAGCAGTGAAACAGGGGCGGCTCACTATGGCTACACCTTC,CASSETGAAHYGYTF
NA,TRBJ2-5,once,TRBV7-8,TGTGCCAGCAGCTTAGGTATTGAGACCCAGTACTTC,CASSLGIETQYF
NA,TRBJ1-4,NA,TRBV3-1/TRBV3-2,TGTGCCAGCAGCCGAACGCGGCCCCAGGGACAAGGTACCGAAAAACTGTTTTTT,CASSRTRPQGQGTEKLFF
NA,TRBJ1-1,NA,TRBV7-9,TGTGCCAGCAGATACTATAGGGGTGCGGACACTGAAGCTTTCTTT,CASRYYRGADTEAFF
NA,TRBJ1-1,NA,TRBV7-2,TGTGCCAGCAGCCACTCTTACAGGGTCCGGATGAACACTGAAGCTTTCTTT,CASSHSYRVRMNTEAFF
NA,TRBJ1-6,NA,TRBV3-1/TRBV3-2,TGTGCCAGCAGCCCGCAGGGGCTTACTTCACCCCTCCACTTT,CASSPQGLTSPLHF
TRBD1,TRBJ1-4,NA,TRBV25-1,TGTGCCAGCAGGAACAGGGGGAATGAAAAACTGTTTTTT,CASRNRGNEKLFF
TRBD1,TRBJ2-2,NA,TRBV6-5,TGTGCCTATGGGGGACAGGGGAACACCGGGGAGCTGTTTTTT,CAYGGQGNTGELFF
NA,TRBJ1-2,NA,TRBV7-2,TGTGCCAGCAGCTTCATTGGGGGGACGAGCTATGGCTACACCTTC,CASSFIGGTSYGYTF
TRBD1,TRBJ1-1,NA,TRBV6-6,TGTGCCAGCAGGACAGGGTCTCTGAACACTGAAGCTTTCTTT,CASRTGSLNTEAFF
TRBD2,TRBJ2-2,NA,TRBV15,TGTGCCACCAGCACCCAGACTAGCTCCACCGGGGAGCTGTTTTTT,CATSTQTSSTGELFF
NA,TRBJ2-7,NA,TRBV15,TGTGCCACCAGCCTGGGGCAGTCCTACGAGCAGTACTTC,CATSLGQSYEQYF
NA,TRBJ2-5,NA,TRBV21-1,TGTGCCAGCAGCCCGCAGGCTGGACAGGGACACCGCCAAGAGACCCAGTACTTC,CASSPQAGQGHRQETQYF
TRBD1,TRBJ1-2,NA,TRBV12-3/TRBV12-4,TGTGCCAGCAGTTTAGACAGGGGGCGAGGCTACACCTTC,CASSLDRGRGYTF
TRBD1,TRBJ1-2,NA,TRBV14,TGTGCCAGCAGCACCTGGACAGGGATGTTCGATGGCTACACCTTC,CASSTWTGMFDGYTF
NA,TRBJ2-1,NA,TRBV27,TGTGCCAGCAGTCCGGGACTCTTCTACAATGAGCAGTTCTTC,CASSPGLFYNEQFF
TRBD1,TRBJ1-2,NA,TRBV2,TGTGCCAGCAGTGTCGCGACAGGGATTTATGGCTACACCTTC,CASSVATGIYGYTF
TRBD1,TRBJ1-1,NA,TRBV6-5,TGTGCCAGCAGTTACTCGACAGGGAAAGCTTTCTTT,CASSYSTGKAFF
TRBD1,TRBJ2-1,NA,TRBV15,TGTGCCACCAGCGCACAGGGGGTCGAAAACAATGAGCAGTTCTTC,CATSAQGVENNEQFF
TRBD1,TRBJ2-1,NA,TRBV11-1,TGTGCCAGCAGCCGACAGGGAGTTTCCTACAATGAGCAGTTCTTC,CASSRQGVSYNEQFF
TRBD1,TRBJ2-7,few,TRBV7-3,TGTGCCAGCAGCTTAGACAGGGGGTACGAGCAGTACTTC,CASSLDRGYEQYF
TRBD1,TRBJ2-7,few,TRBV27,TGTGCCAGCAAGCGACAGGGAAGCTCCTACGAGCAGTACTTC,CASKRQGSSYEQYF
NA,TRBJ2-1,NA,TRBV28,TGTGCCAGCAGCGCCCCCGGGATTTACAATGAGCAGTTCTTC,CASSAPGIYNEQFF
NA,TRBJ1-1,few,TRBV6-2/TRBV6-3,TGTGCCAGCAGTTACTCGAATACAGGCCACACTGAAGCTTTCTTT,CASSYSNTGHTEAFF
TRBD2,TRBJ2-1,NA,TRBV2,TGTGCCACGCGGGGGGACAATGAGCAGTTCTTC,CATRGDNEQFF
TRBD1,TRBJ2-3,NA,TRBV15,TGTGCCACCAGCAGAGGGGACAGGGGAGGTACAGATACGCAGTATTTT,CATSRGDRGGTDTQYF
NA,TRBJ1-1,NA,TRBV30,TGTGCCTGGAGCCCCTTGGGGGGGGCGACCCCAAGGGGCACTGAAGCTTTCTTT,CAWSPLGGATPRGTEAFF
TRBD1,TRBJ1-6,NA,TRBV3-1/TRBV3-2,TGTGCCAGCAGCCAAAGACAGGGGGCACCCCTCCACTTT,CASSQRQGAPLHF
TRBD1,TRBJ1-2,once,TRBV29-1,TGCAGCGTTAGACCGGGACAGGGAACGTTAGGCTACACCTTC,CSVRPGQGTLGYTF
TRBD2,TRBJ2-1,NA,TRBV27,TGTGCCAGCAGTGCTCCCCCCGGGACTAGCGGGAGACAAGGTTATGAGCAGTTCTTC,CASSAPPGTSGRQGYEQFF
NA,TRBJ2-3,NA,TRBV24-1,TGTGCCACCAGTGACCGTGACAGGCGGAAGGGGACAGATACGCAGTATTTT,CATSDRDRRKGTDTQYF
NA,TRBJ1-1,NA,TRBV3-1/TRBV3-2,TGTGCCAGCAGCCAAGACACGGGGGACACTGAAGCTTTCTTT,CASSQDTGDTEAFF
TRBD2,TRBJ2-3,NA,TRBV7-8,TGTGCCAGCAGCCGTGGGAGGGAGAGCACTGGTACGCAGTATTTT,CASSRGRESTGTQYF
NA,TRBJ1-5,NA,TRBV6-1,TGTGCCAGCAGTGAAGGGGGCGGCAATCAGCCCCAGCATTTT,CASSEGGGNQPQHF
TRBD1,TRBJ2-7,NA,TRBV10-1,TGCGCCAGCAGTGACACGGACAGGGCTTACGAGCAGTACTTC,CASSDTDRAYEQYF
TRBD1,TRBJ1-2,NA,TRBV7-9,TGTGCCAGCAGCCCAACAGGGGGTGGCTACACCTTC,CASSPTGGGYTF
TRBD2,TRBJ2-1,NA,TRBV10-2,TGCGCCAGCAGTGTGGAAACTAGCGGGAGCAATGAGCAGTTCTTC,CASSVETSGSNEQFF
TRBD1,TRBJ1-5,NA,TRBV6-5,TGTGCCAGCAGGATACAGGGGGATCAGCCCCAGCATTTT,CASRIQGDQPQHF
NA,TRBJ2-1,NA,TRBV18,TGTGCCAGCTCAGTTAGTAACAATGAGCAGTTCTTC,CASSVSNNEQFF
TRBD2,TRBJ2-3,NA,TRBV29-1,TGCAGCCTGGGGGGACTAGCGGGAGGAGATACGCAGTATTTT,CSLGGLAGGDTQYF
TRBD1,TRBJ1-1,NA,TRBV5-4,TGTGCCAGCAGCTTGGGGATACAGGGGGGGGTCGCTGAAGCTTTCTTT,CASSLGIQGGVAEAFF
NA,TRBJ2-5,NA,TRBV18,TGTGCCAGCTCGACAGGACCAGAGACCCAGTACTTC,CASSTGPETQYF
TRBD2,TRBJ2-7,NA,TRBV11-3,TGTGCCAGCAGGCTTTATGGACTAGCGGGAGCCACCTACGAGCAGTACTTC,CASRLYGLAGATYEQYF
NA,TRBJ1-2,NA,TRBV3-1/TRBV3-2,TGTGCCAGCAGCCACACTCCGAACTATGGCTACACCTTC,CASSHTPNYGYTF
NA,TRBJ2-7,NA,TRBV21-1,TGTGCCAGCAGCAAAGGGGAGCGCGGGTCCTACGAGCAGTACTTC,CASSKGERGSYEQYF
NA,TRBJ1-1,NA,TRBV6-5,TGTGCCAGCAAGTATTCACAGGGGAACACTGAAGCTTTCTTT,CASKYSQGNTEAFF
NA,TRBJ2-3,NA,TRBV7-2,TGTGCCAGCAGCTCTGGAGGGCTATCGAACACAGATACGCAGTATTTT,CASSSGGLSNTDTQYF
NA,TRBJ2-1,NA,TRBV7-9,TGTGCCAGCAGTTCCGGGACTGGCCAGTTCTTC,CASSSGTGQFF
TRBD2,TRBJ2-5,NA,TRBV5-4,TGTGCCAGCAGCTCCGCTGGCGGGAGGACCCAAGAGACCCAGTACTTC,CASSSAGGRTQETQYF
TRBD1,TRBJ1-2,NA,TRBV27,TGTGCCAGCAGTTTCTTAACAGGGGGCACTAATACGGACTATGGCTACACCTTC,CASSFLTGGTNTDYGYTF
NA,TRBJ1-2,NA,TRBV7-9,TGTGCCAGCACCTACACAGGGAACTATGGCTACACCTTC,CASTYTGNYGYTF
NA,TRBJ1-1,NA,TRBV18,TGTGCCAGCTCCCCGAGGGAGGGCACTGAAGCTTTCTTT,CASSPREGTEAFF